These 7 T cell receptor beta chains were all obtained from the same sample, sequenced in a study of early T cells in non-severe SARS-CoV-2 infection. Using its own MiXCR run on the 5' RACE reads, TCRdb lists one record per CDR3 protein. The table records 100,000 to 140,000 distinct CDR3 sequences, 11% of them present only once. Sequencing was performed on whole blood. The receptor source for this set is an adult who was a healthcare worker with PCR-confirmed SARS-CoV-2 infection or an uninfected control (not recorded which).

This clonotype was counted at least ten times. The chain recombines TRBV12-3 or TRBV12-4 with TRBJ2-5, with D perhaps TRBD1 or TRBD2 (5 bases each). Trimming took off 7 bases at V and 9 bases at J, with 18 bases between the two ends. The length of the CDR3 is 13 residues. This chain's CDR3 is CASKGPARGAQYF. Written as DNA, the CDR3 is TGTGCCAGCAAGGGACCCGCCCGTGGGGCCCAGTACTTC.

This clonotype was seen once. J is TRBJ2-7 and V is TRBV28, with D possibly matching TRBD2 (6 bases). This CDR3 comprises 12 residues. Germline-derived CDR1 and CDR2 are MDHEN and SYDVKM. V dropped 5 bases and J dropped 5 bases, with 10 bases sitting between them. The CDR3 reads CASSATSHEQYF. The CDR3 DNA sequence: TGTGCCAGCAGTGCGACTAGTCACGAGCAGTACTTC.

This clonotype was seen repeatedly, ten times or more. The DNA for the CDR3 is TGTGCCACCAGTGATCCCCCTCGCGGGAGCAGGGCTGAGCAGTTCTTC. Protein: CATSDPPRGSRAEQFF. The rearrangement joins TRBV24-1 to TRBJ2-1; 7 nucleotides match TRBD2. The V gene end was trimmed by 3 bases and the J gene end by 9 bases; junction bases not matched to a gene: 13. The CDR3 length is 16 residues. The germline V gene encodes CDR1 KGHDR and CDR2 SFDVKD.

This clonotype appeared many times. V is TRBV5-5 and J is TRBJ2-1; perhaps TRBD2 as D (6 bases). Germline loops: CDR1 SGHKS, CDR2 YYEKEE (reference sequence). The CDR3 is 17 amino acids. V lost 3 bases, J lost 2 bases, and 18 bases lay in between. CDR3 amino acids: CASSWEDPGTTYNEQFF. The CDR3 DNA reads TGTGCCAGCAGCTGGGAGGATCCGGGGACGACCTACAATGAGCAGTTCTTC.

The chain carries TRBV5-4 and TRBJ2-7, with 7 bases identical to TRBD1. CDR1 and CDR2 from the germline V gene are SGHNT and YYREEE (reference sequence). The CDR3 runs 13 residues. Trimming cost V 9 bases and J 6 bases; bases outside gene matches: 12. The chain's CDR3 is CATSPGGFGEQYF. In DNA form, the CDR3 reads TGTGCCACCTCACCAGGGGGTTTCGGCGAGCAGTACTTC.

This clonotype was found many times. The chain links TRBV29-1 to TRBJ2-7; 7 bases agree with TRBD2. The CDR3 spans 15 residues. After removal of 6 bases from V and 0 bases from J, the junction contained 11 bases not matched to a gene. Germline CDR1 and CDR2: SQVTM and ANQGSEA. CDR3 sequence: CSVSDPGGSSYEQYF. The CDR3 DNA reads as TGCAGCGTCTCTGATCCGGGAGGAAGCTCCTACGAGCAGTACTTC.

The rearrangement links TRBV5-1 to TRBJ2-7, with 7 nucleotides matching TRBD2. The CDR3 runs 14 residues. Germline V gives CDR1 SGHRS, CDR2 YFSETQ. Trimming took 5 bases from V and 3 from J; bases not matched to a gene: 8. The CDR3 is CASRSSGRFYEQYF. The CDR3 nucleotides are TGCGCCAGCAGGTCTAGCGGAAGATTCTACGAGCAGTACTTC. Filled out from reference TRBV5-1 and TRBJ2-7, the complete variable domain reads KAGVTQTPRYLIKTRGQQVTLSCSPISGHRSVSWYQQTPGQGLQFLFEYFSETQRNKGNFPGRFSGRQFSNSRSEMNVSTLELGDSALYLCASRSSGRFYEQYFGPGTRLTVT.